A single sample gave rise to the 27 T cell receptor beta chains below, sequenced in a study of blood T cell repertoires in COVID-19. Produced via immunoSEQ multiplex PCR; TCRdb's table is partial and in-frame only. The sample consists of 130,000 to 150,000 clones, 70% to 90% of them appearing once. Sample: peripheral blood. The receptor set was obtained from a human donor with acute or convalescent COVID-19. The donor label of this sample is uncertain.

V is TRBV13 and J is TRBJ1-5, with D hard to call. The CDR3 covers 14 residues. Trimming shortened V by 0 bases and J by 4 bases, and 7 bases separated the two germline ends. CDR1 is PRHDT, CDR2 FYEKMQ, per germline (reference sequence). The CDR3 sequence: CASSLGASNQPQHF. In DNA, the CDR3 is TGTGCCAGCAGCTTAGGGGCCTCGAATCAGCCCCAGCATTTT.

The chain is built from TRBV3-1 (or the pseudogene TRBV3-2) and TRBJ1-2, with TRBD1 matching 9 bases. The J segment lost 2 bases and the V segment lost 4 bases, leaving 2 bases of the junction unmatched. The CDR3 extends over 14 amino acids. The germline gives CDR1 LGHDT, CDR2 YNNKEL (reference sequence). CDR3 residues: CASSPDRGNYGYTF. DNA of the CDR3: TGTGCCAGCAGCCCGGACAGGGGAAACTATGGCTACACCTTC.

This chain links TRBV4-1 with TRBJ2-1; D might be TRBD1 (6 bases). Trimming took off 1 base at V and 8 bases at J, with 12 bases between the two ends. CDR1 is MGHRA, CDR2 YSYEKL, per germline. The CDR3 spans 14 residues. CDR3 in amino acids: CASSQGTAPHEQFF. For the CDR3, the DNA is TGCGCCAGCAGCCAAGGGACAGCCCCCCATGAGCAGTTCTTC.

The chain recombines TRBV6-6 with TRBJ1-1; 11 bases agree with TRBD1. The V gene's germline CDR1 is MNHNY and CDR2 SVGAGI (reference sequence). With 6 bases clipped from V and 10 bases from J, the junction kept 10 bases outside the gene matches. This CDR3 is built from 14 residues. The CDR3 protein is CASRGGQGGMGAFF. The CDR3 DNA sequence: TGTGCCAGCAGGGGGGGACAGGGGGGCATGGGAGCTTTCTTT.

In DNA form, the CDR3 reads TGTGCCAGCAGCCCGGCGGCAGGGGGCAATCAGCCCCAGCATTTT. Protein product: CASSPAAGGNQPQHF. The gene calls are TRBV2 and TRBJ1-5; a possible D gene is TRBD1 (6 bases). The CDR3 spans 15 residues. Germline V gene data show CDR1 as SNHLY and CDR2 as FYNNEI. V was shortened by 6 bases and J by 2 bases, with 14 bases between the two germline ends.

The CDR3 here is CASSVEGGMKGEQYF. The DNA for the CDR3 is TGTGCCAGCAGCGTAGAAGGCGGGATGAAAGGCGAGCAGTACTTC. V usage is TRBV9 and J usage is TRBJ2-7; perhaps TRBD2 as D (6 bases). The CDR3 has 15 residues. Germline assignment: CDR1 SGDLS and CDR2 YYNGEE. Between the trimmed V and J ends, which lost 0 bases and 6 bases, there was a span of 16 bases. The complete variable domain, with remaining parts taken from reference TRBV9 and TRBJ2-7, reads DSGVTQTPKHLITATGQRVTLRCSPRSGDLSVYWYQQSLDQGLQFLIQYYNGEERAKGNILERFSAQQFPDLHSELNLSSLELGDSALYFCASSVEGGMKGEQYFGPGTRLTVT.

This rearrangement joins TRBV4-3 to TRBJ2-5; weak D call: TRBD2 (5 bases). The V gene lost 1 base and the J gene lost 5 bases, with 8 bases spanning the gap. CDR3 length equals 13 residues. Per the germline V gene, CDR1 is LGHNA and CDR2 is YSLEER. This chain's CDR3 is CASSQGERETQYF. CDR3 nucleotide sequence: TGCGCCAGCAGCCAAGGGGAGAGGGAGACCCAGTACTTC.

The genes are TRBV7-2 and TRBJ1-2, with 8 positions matching TRBD1. The CDR3 is made up of 14 amino acids. The V and J ends lost 5 bases and 6 bases, in that order; junction bases with no gene match: 8. From germline, CDR1 is SGHTA and CDR2 FQGNSA. CDR3 sequence reads: CASSNKGQVDGYTF. The CDR3 bases are TGTGCCAGCAGCAACAAGGGACAGGTTGATGGCTACACCTTC.

The chain recombines TRBV7-8 with TRBJ2-7; 10 bases are shared with TRBD1. This CDR3 comprises 15 residues. V was pared by 3 bases and J by 5 bases, with 7 bases of the junction left unmatched. Germline V gene lookup returns CDR1 SGHVS and CDR2 FQNEAQ. In DNA form, the CDR3 reads TGTGCCAGCAGCTTGCCCGGGACAGGGGACCACGAGCAGTACTTC. It specifies CASSLPGTGDHEQYF.

The chain is built from TRBV4-3 and TRBJ1-2, with 7 bases that match TRBD1. Germline CDR1 is LGHNA and CDR2 is YSLEER. After removal of 1 base from V and 14 bases from J, the junction contained 16 bases not matched to a gene. The CDR3 spans 15 residues. For the CDR3, the DNA is TGCGCCAGCAGCCAAGGTCTCGGGACAGCCTCTCTTCGAACCTTC. As protein: CASSQGLGTASLRTF.

The V gene is TRBV24-1, the J gene TRBJ2-1; D is unresolved. The germline CDR1 and CDR2 sequences are KGHDR and SFDVKD. The CDR3 extends over 15 amino acids. Trimming left V 4 bases short and J 6 bases short, with 15 bases between. In nucleotides, the CDR3 is TGTGCCACCAGTGAAAGTCACCTCACTCCCAATGAGCAGTTCTTC. Translated: CATSESHLTPNEQFF.

This clone was recorded once. This chain joins TRBV13 and TRBJ2-7; D is unresolved. The CDR3 has 14 residues. Germline V gene sequence: CDR1 PRHDT, CDR2 FYEKMQ (reference sequence). V was cut by 4 bases and J by 2 bases, with 12 bases left in between. DNA of the CDR3: TGTGCCAGCAGCTCAAGTGCACTGACCTACGAGCAGTACGTC. It is translated as CASSSSALTYEQYV.

The rearrangement joins TRBV6-6 to TRBJ1-2; 9 positions match TRBD1. Germline V gene lookup returns CDR1 MNHNY and CDR2 SVGAGI (reference sequence). V gave up 2 bases and J gave up 8 bases; unmatched junction bases: 6. This CDR3 region has 14 residues. The DNA for the CDR3 is TGTGCCAGCAGTTACCTGGGACAGGGAAACGGCTACACCTTC. Its protein product is CASSYLGQGNGYTF.

CDR3 nucleotide sequence: TGTGCCAGCAGCCAGGGTGGGATAACTGGAAACACCATATATTTT. It specifies CASSQGGITGNTIYF. The genes are TRBV9 and TRBJ1-3; tentatively, D is TRBD1 (5 bases). Germline CDR1 reads SGDLS; CDR2 reads YYNGEE. The length of the CDR3 is 15 residues. Deletions cut 4 bases from V and 2 bases from J, with 13 bases between. The complete variable domain, with remaining parts taken from reference TRBV9 and TRBJ1-3, reads DSGVTQTPKHLITATGQRVTLRCSPRSGDLSVYWYQQSLDQGLQFLIQYYNGEERAKGNILERFSAQQFPDLHSELNLSSLELGDSALYFCASSQGGITGNTIYFGEGSWLTVV.

The CDR3 loop reads CASSRGVPGANVLTF. Here the CDR3 DNA reads TGTGCCAGCAGTAGGGGCGTTCCTGGGGCCAACGTCCTGACTTTC. The chain couples TRBV6-5 to TRBJ2-6; TRBD1 is a possible D gene (5 bases). V dropped 5 bases and J dropped 2 bases, with 10 bases sitting between them. The germline V gene encodes CDR1 MNHEY and CDR2 SVGAGI. The length of the CDR3 is 15 residues.

CDR3 sequence: CASSPSYEGYGYTF. The DNA for the CDR3 is TGTGCCAGCTCACCTAGTTATGAGGGCTATGGCTACACCTTC. The rearrangement uses TRBV18 and TRBJ1-2; D call uncertain. CDR3 length equals 14 residues. V was shortened by 3 bases and J by 4 bases, with 12 bases between the two germline ends. Looked up from germline, CDR1 is KGHSH and CDR2 is LQKENI.

CDR3 sequence: CASSYSRGLYGNTIYF. CDR3 bases: TGTGCCAGCAGTTACTCCAGGGGTCTGTACGGAAACACCATATATTTT. V is TRBV6-6 and J is TRBJ1-3, with D perhaps matching TRBD1 (6 bases). This CDR3 spans 16 amino acids. Germline values: CDR1 MNHNY, CDR2 SVGAGI (reference sequence). Trimming removed 0 bases from V and 4 bases from J, with 13 bases in between.

This clone was recorded a few times. The chain recombines TRBV14 with TRBJ1-3, with 9 bases fitting TRBD1. This CDR3 comprises 19 residues. The J segment lost 0 bases and the V segment lost 4 bases, leaving 13 bases of the junction unmatched. The germline gives CDR1 SGHDN, CDR2 FVKESK. The CDR3 loop is CASSREEGYRGHSGNTIYF. CDR3 DNA: TGTGCCAGCAGCCGAGAAGAGGGATACAGGGGGCACTCTGGAAACACCATATATTTT.

J is TRBJ2-7 and V is TRBV28; TRBD1 agrees at 7 bases. Germline CDR1 and CDR2: MDHEN and SYDVKM. The CDR3 is made up of 14 amino acids. With V trimmed by 5 bases and J by 3 bases, 7 bases remained unmatched. The CDR3 bases are TGTGCCAGCAGTCCTGGGGACAGCCGCTACGAGCAGTACTTC. Translation gives CASSPGDSRYEQYF.

The chain employs TRBV6-5 and TRBJ2-7; D perhaps matches TRBD1 (6 bases). Germline-derived CDR1 and CDR2 are MNHEY and SVGAGI. The germline V and J ends were trimmed by 6 bases and 0 bases, with 15 bases remaining between them. The CDR3 covers 15 residues. The CDR3 DNA follows: TGTGCCAGCAGGATGAGAGGGGGACCCTCCTACGAGCAGTACTTC. This encodes CASRMRGGPSYEQYF.

The V and J genes are TRBV7-2 and TRBJ2-3, with D unresolved. This CDR3 has 14 amino acids. V was shortened by 5 bases and J by 0 bases, with 9 bases between the two germline ends. The germline V gene encodes CDR1 SGHTA and CDR2 FQGNSA. CDR3 residues: CASSPTTSTDTQYF. DNA for the CDR3: TGTGCCAGCAGCCCTACGACTAGCACAGATACGCAGTATTTT.

V gene TRBV6-6 combines with J gene TRBJ1-5, with a tentative D call TRBD1 (6 bases). The length of the CDR3 is 15 residues. The ends were cut back, 6 bases at V and 1 base at J, with 13 bases in the middle. Germline assignment: CDR1 MNHNY and CDR2 SVGAGI (reference sequence). The CDR3 DNA is TGTGCCAGCAGACACAGGGAGTTAAGCAATCAGCCCCAGCATTTT. It yields the protein CASRHRELSNQPQHF.

This chain connects TRBV19 to TRBJ1-5; TRBD1 aligns across 9 bases. V was pared by 4 bases and J by 0 bases, with 7 bases of the junction left unmatched. This CDR3 comprises 17 residues. The germline V gene encodes CDR1 LNHDA and CDR2 SQIVND (reference sequence). DNA of the CDR3: TGTGCCAGTAGTAAAACTACAGGGGGCCATAGCAATCAGCCCCAGCATTTT. It encodes CASSKTTGGHSNQPQHF.

The rearrangement links TRBV30 to TRBJ1-6; D is unresolved. CDR3 length: 15 residues. Germline lookup yields CDR1 GTSNPN and CDR2 SVGIG (reference sequence). Trimming removed 2 bases from V and 0 bases from J, with 8 bases in between. The CDR3 spells CAWSTPSSYNSPLHF. In nucleotides, the CDR3 is TGTGCCTGGAGTACCCCGAGCTCCTATAATTCACCCCTCCACTTT.

V is TRBV5-8 and J is TRBJ1-2; D not certain. The germline V and J ends were trimmed by 3 bases and 6 bases, with 12 bases remaining between them. Germline V CDR1 and CDR2: SGHTS, YDEGEE. The CDR3 covers 13 residues. Here the CDR3 reads CASSSLGGNGYTF. The CDR3 bases are TGTGCCAGCAGCTCCCTCGGAGGGAATGGCTACACCTTC.

The V and J genes are TRBV19 and TRBJ1-4, with D hard to call. V lost 5 bases and J lost 6, with 16 bases in between. The germline CDR1 and CDR2 sequences are LNHDA and SQIVND (reference sequence). CDR3 length equals 15 residues. CDR3 loop: CASSPLQRVYEKLFF. The DNA for the CDR3 is TGTGCCAGTAGTCCTCTACAGCGGGTGTATGAAAAACTGTTTTTT. The full variable domain, completed using reference TRBV19 and TRBJ1-4, is DGGITQSPKYLFRKEGQNVTLSCEQNLNHDAMYWYRQDPGQGLRLIYYSQIVNDFQKGDIAEGYSVSREKKESFPLTVTSAQKNPTAFYLCASSPLQRVYEKLFFGSGTQLSVL.

This rearrangement joins TRBV7-8 to TRBJ2-4, with 7 bases fitting TRBD1. CDR3 size: 15 residues. Germline values: CDR1 SGHVS, CDR2 FQNEAQ. V was pared by 2 bases and J by 3 bases, with 4 bases of the junction left unmatched. CDR3 coding DNA: TGTGCCAGCAGCTTAACAGGGGTTGTCAAAAACATTCAGTACTTC. The encoded protein is CASSLTGVVKNIQYF.